Listed here are 22 T cell receptor beta chains from one sample, sequenced in a study of T cell repertoires in cytomegalovirus infection. Their antigens remain unidentified. TCRdb re-derived calls from the reads in MiXCR, one entry per CDR3 protein. The sample records some 940,000 distinct CDR3 sequences, 31% being singletons. The input for sequencing was cultured CD8+ T cells from PBMCs, taken from culture after CMV antigen stimulation. The receptor source for this set is a human donor in good health (CMV status not recorded). Some clones in this sample may be carry-over from other donors' samples.

The chain uses TRBV5-1 and TRBJ2-7; the D gene is possibly TRBD2 (5 bases). The germline V and J ends were trimmed by 0 bases and 7 bases, with 17 bases remaining between them. CDR3 length equals 15 residues. Looked up from germline, CDR1 is SGHRS and CDR2 is YFSETQ. The CDR3 region is CASSLEAGGLWEQYF. CDR3 coding DNA: TGCGCCAGCAGCTTGGAGGCAGGTGGACTGTGGGAGCAGTACTTC. Full variable domain (remainder filled in from reference TRBV5-1 and TRBJ2-7): KAGVTQTPRYLIKTRGQQVTLSCSPISGHRSVSWYQQTPGQGLQFLFEYFSETQRNKGNFPGRFSGRQFSNSRSEMNVSTLELGDSALYLCASSLEAGGLWEQYFGPGTRLTVT.

The V and J genes are TRBV7-9 and TRBJ2-5; weak D call: TRBD1 (5 bases). The CDR3 contains 17 residues. Trimming pared 1 base from V and 7 bases from J, leaving 22 bases between. Per germline, CDR1 SEHNR and CDR2 FQNEAQ (reference sequence). The CDR3 DNA follows: TGTGCCAGCAGCTTAGAAGGCAGGGAATTCTGGGGCAGGACCCAGTACTTC. Translating it yields CASSLEGREFWGRTQYF.

This clonotype showed up many times. The rearrangement joins TRBV28 to TRBJ1-4; 8 nucleotides match TRBD1. Germline V CDR1 and CDR2: MDHEN, SYDVKM. V lost 6 bases to trimming and J lost 7 bases; unmatched junction nucleotides: 7. This CDR3 has 14 residues. Here the CDR3 DNA reads TGTGCCAGCAGCCCGGACAGGGTGACTGAAAAACTGTTTTTT. The encoded protein is CASSPDRVTEKLFF.

This clonotype has only a few counts. The CDR3 is CASSPGQHSYNSPLHF. The CDR3 nucleotides read TGTGCCAGCAGCCCGGGACAGCACTCCTATAATTCACCCCTCCACTTT. V is TRBV7-9 and J is TRBJ1-6; 7 nucleotides line up with TRBD1. From germline, CDR1 is SEHNR and CDR2 FQNEAQ (reference sequence). The CDR3 is 16 residues long. Germline trimming cut 5 bases from V and 0 bases from J; bases unmatched to any gene: 4. The full variable domain, with the rest looked up from reference TRBV7-9 and TRBJ1-6, is DTGVSQNPRHKITKRGQNVTFRCDPISEHNRLYWYRQTLGQGPEFLTYFQNEAQLEKSRLLSDRFSAERPKGSFSTLEIQRTEQGDSAMYLCASSPGQHSYNSPLHFGNGTRLTVT.

In nucleotides, the CDR3 is TGTGCCAGCAGTGCCTCCGAAGTTCCCCGGGCCCCGAACACCGGGGAGCTGTTTTTT. Residues: CASSASEVPRAPNTGELFF. V and J are TRBV6-5 and TRBJ2-2; D remains unclear. The length of the CDR3 is 19 residues. V was shortened by 5 bases and J by 0 bases, with 22 bases between the two germline ends. CDR1 is MNHEY, CDR2 SVGAGI, per germline.

On this clonotype itself: One junction end disagrees with the germline gene, perhaps due to a read error. The chain combines TRBV6-5 with TRBJ2-1, with 16 bases fitting TRBD2. The CDR3 contains 17 residues. Germline CDR1 is MNHEY and CDR2 is SVGAGI. The CDR3 loop reads CVSGGTSGGGSYNEQFF. CDR3 nucleotides: TGTGTCAGCGGCGGGACTAGCGGGGGGGGGTCCTACAATGAGCAGTTCTTC.

This clonotype was found once. The chain links TRBV4-1 to TRBJ2-3; tentatively, D is TRBD2 (7 bases). From germline, CDR1 is MGHRA and CDR2 YSYEKL. The CDR3 has 17 amino acids. Deletions cut 3 bases from V and 2 bases from J, with 18 bases between. CDR3 in DNA: TGCGCCAGCAGCCAGGTGGGAGGGGGGCGGCACACAGATACGCAGTATTTT. Its translation: CASSQVGGGRHTDTQYF.

This clonotype was counted ten times or more. This chain connects TRBV7-9 to TRBJ2-3; 9 bases fit TRBD2. The CDR3 sequence is 19 residues long. Germline CDR1 SEHNR, CDR2 FQNEAQ (reference sequence). The trim removed 1 base at V and 2 bases at J, leaving 13 bases unmatched. The CDR3 DNA reads as TGTGCCAGCAGCTTAGTGGCGGGACTAGCCCTTACTCCCACAGATACGCAGTATTTT. Amino acid sequence: CASSLVAGLALTPTDTQYF.

The chain carries TRBV28 and TRBJ1-1, with 10 positions matching TRBD1. Germline lookup yields CDR1 MDHEN and CDR2 SYDVKM. This CDR3 has 14 amino acids. The V and J ends lost 3 bases and 5 bases, in that order; junction bases with no gene match: 3. CDR3 loop: CASSLGTGATEAFF. The CDR3 nucleotides are TGTGCCAGCAGTTTGGGGACAGGGGCTACTGAAGCTTTCTTT.

In nucleotides, the CDR3 is TGTGCCAGCAGCCCGGAGGGACAGGGGATGGCCTACGAGCAGTACGTC. This sequence encodes CASSPEGQGMAYEQYV. The chain links TRBV7-6 to TRBJ2-7; TRBD1 matches 10 bases. The germline CDR1 and CDR2 sequences are SGHVS and FNYEAQ. After removal of 5 bases from V and 2 bases from J, the junction contained 9 bases not matched to a gene. CDR3 length: 16 residues.

This clonotype showed up just a few times. In nucleotides, the CDR3 is TGTGCCAGCATACGAGCGGAGAGCACAGATACGCAGTATTTT. Translation gives CASIRAESTDTQYF. The genes are TRBV7-9 and TRBJ2-3, with a possible D match to TRBD2 (5 bases). The V end was cut by 7 bases, the J end by 0 bases, with 11 bases between. The CDR3 has 14 residues. In germline, CDR1 is SEHNR, CDR2 FQNEAQ (reference sequence).

In its sample, this clonotype was seen a few times. The chain has TRBV7-2 and TRBJ2-7, with 11 positions matching TRBD2. With V trimmed by 5 bases and J by 5 bases, 8 bases remained unmatched. Germline-derived CDR1 and CDR2 are SGHTA and FQGNSA. The CDR3 sequence is 15 residues long. CDR3 nucleotide sequence: TGTGCCAGCAGCCCTAGCGGGGGGCTCCGCGACGAGCAGTACTTC. Its translation is CASSPSGGLRDEQYF.

V usage is TRBV9 and J usage is TRBJ1-2; 10 nucleotides line up with TRBD1. The CDR3 length is 16 residues. Germline loops: CDR1 SGDLS, CDR2 YYNGEE. The junction had 8 bases not matched to a gene; V was cut back by 4 bases and J by 2 bases. The CDR3 DNA follows: TGTGCCAGCAGCCGGGACAGGGGTAGGGACAACTATGGCTACACCTTC. This gives the protein CASSRDRGRDNYGYTF. Based on the CDR3 plus reference TRBV9 and TRBJ1-2, the full variable domain is DSGVTQTPKHLITATGQRVTLRCSPRSGDLSVYWYQQSLDQGLQFLIQYYNGEERAKGNILERFSAQQFPDLHSELNLSSLELGDSALYFCASSRDRGRDNYGYTFGSGTRLTVV.

In its sample, this clonotype was seen once. The chain links TRBV9 to TRBJ2-3, with D possibly matching TRBD1 (6 bases). Germline CDR1 and CDR2: SGDLS and YYNGEE. V lost 3 bases, J lost 0 bases, and 11 bases lay in between. This CDR3 contains 15 residues. Written as DNA, the CDR3 is TGTGCCAGCAGCGCACAGGGTTCGAGCACAGATACGCAGTATTTT. This encodes CASSAQGSSTDTQYF.

The table lists this clonotype with many counts. The genes are TRBV7-8 and TRBJ1-6, with D unresolved. Germline V gene data show CDR1 as SGHVS and CDR2 as FQNEAQ. V gave up 0 bases and J gave up 9 bases, with 15 bases separating them. CDR3 length: 16 amino acids. Here the CDR3 DNA reads TGTGCCAGCAGCTTAGCAGGGAACCCAACTCTTTCACCCCTCCACTTT. Translation: CASSLAGNPTLSPLHF.

This clonotype has at least ten counts. V and J are TRBV7-9 and TRBJ1-1, with D unclear. The CDR3 spans 12 residues. Germline V lookup: CDR1 SEHNR, CDR2 FQNEAQ (reference sequence). V was clipped by 5 bases and J by 7 bases, with 11 bases between them. The CDR3 nucleotides are TGTGCCAGCAGCCCGACCGTGGATGAAGCTTTCTTT. Its protein is CASSPTVDEAFF.

This clonotype was recorded a few times. The genes are TRBV6-5 and TRBJ2-7; possibly TRBD1 for D (5 bases). V was cut by 0 bases and J by 4 bases, with 7 bases left in between. This CDR3 is built from 13 residues. In germline, CDR1 is MNHEY, CDR2 SVGAGI. The CDR3, as DNA: TGTGCCAGCAGTTACTCGAAGGGGTACGAGCAGTACGTC. Amino acids: CASSYSKGYEQYV.

V and J are TRBV6-5 and TRBJ2-7, with D perhaps being TRBD1 or TRBD2 (6 bases each). Germline assignment: CDR1 MNHEY and CDR2 SVGAGI. The V end lost 0 bases, the J end lost 1 base, and 31 bases lay between the germline ends. The CDR3 length is 22 residues. The chain's CDR3 is CASSYSITQGPSSQGGSYEQYF. The DNA for the CDR3 is TGTGCCAGCAGTTACTCGATCACGCAAGGACCCTCTTCACAGGGAGGTTCCTACGAGCAGTACTTC.

This clonotype appeared a few times. The V and J genes are TRBV7-9 and TRBJ1-5, with a tentative D call TRBD1 (5 bases). Germline-derived CDR1 and CDR2 are SEHNR and FQNEAQ (reference sequence). The V and J ends lost 3 bases and 4 bases respectively, with 10 bases between them. The CDR3 length is 14 residues. In nucleotides, the CDR3 is TGTGCCAGCAGCTTGGGGGTCCGGAATCAGCCCCAGCATTTT. Protein: CASSLGVRNQPQHF.

The chain is built from TRBV6-6 and TRBJ2-1, with D possibly TRBD2 on 5 matching bases. V was clipped by 8 bases and J by 9 bases, with 11 bases between them. The CDR3 loop spans 11 amino acids. Germline V lookup: CDR1 MNHNY, CDR2 SVGAGI (reference sequence). The CDR3 DNA reads as TGTGCCAGCCGCTCTGGGAGTGAGCAGTTCTTC. It translates to CASRSGSEQFF.

This clonotype was seen only a few times. The CDR3 region has the DNA TGTGCCAGCAGCTTAACGGCAGGAGAGAACACTGAAGCTTTCTTT. Residues: CASSLTAGENTEAFF. This chain uses TRBV7-3 with TRBJ1-1; D uncertain. V was trimmed by 0 bases and J by 1 base, leaving 9 bases between them. Germline CDR1 is SGHTA and CDR2 is FQGTGA. CDR3 length: 15 residues.

This clonotype was picked up a small number of times. V usage is TRBV6-1 and J usage is TRBJ1-5; D uncertain. The CDR3 is 15 residues long. Germline V gene sequence: CDR1 MNHNS, CDR2 SASEGT. Trimming took 3 bases from V and 1 from J, leaving 10 bases between them. CDR3 region: CASSDISISNQPQHF. The DNA for the CDR3 is TGTGCCAGCAGTGATATCTCGATAAGCAATCAGCCCCAGCATTTT.